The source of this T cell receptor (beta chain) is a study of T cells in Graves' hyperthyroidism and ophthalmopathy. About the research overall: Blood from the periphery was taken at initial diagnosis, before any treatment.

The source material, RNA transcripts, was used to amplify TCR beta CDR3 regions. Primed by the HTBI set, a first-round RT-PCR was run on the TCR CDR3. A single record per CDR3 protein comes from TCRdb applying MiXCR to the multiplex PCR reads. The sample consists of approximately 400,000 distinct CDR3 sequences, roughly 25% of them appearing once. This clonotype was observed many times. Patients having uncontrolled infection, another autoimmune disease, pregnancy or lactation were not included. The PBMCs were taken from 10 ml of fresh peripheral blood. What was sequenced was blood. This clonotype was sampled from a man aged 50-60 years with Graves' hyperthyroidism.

CDR3 nucleotides: TGTGCCAGCAGTGTGTCGGTCGGAGACAACTATGGCTACACCTTC. It yields the protein CASSVSVGDNYGYTF. The chain is built from TRBV2 and TRBJ1-2; D not resolved. Germline CDR1 reads SNHLY; CDR2 reads FYNNEI. This CDR3 spans 15 amino acids. V gave up 4 bases and J gave up 2 bases, with 14 bases separating them.